Listed below are T cell receptor beta chains from one sample, sequenced in a study of T cells in Graves' hyperthyroidism and ophthalmopathy. TCRdb analysed the multiplex PCR reads with MiXCR anew, one entry per CDR3 protein. The data show over 120,000 distinct CDR3 sequences, more than 20% seen once. Source material: blood. These receptors came from a woman aged 50 to 60 with Graves' hyperthyroidism that later progressed to Graves' ophthalmopathy. Both conserved end residues are part of each CDR3. A D gene is named only where the DNA matches it firmly. The size field is filled for only some rows; it gives once, few, many or a size class.

CDR3aa | CDR3nt | v_gene | abundance | d_gene | j_gene
CASSFGDVAPYTDTQYF | TGCGCCAGCAGCTTCGGAGATGTGGCCCCCTACACAGATACGCAGTATTTT | TRBV5-1 | many | - | TRBJ2-3
CSARPPDRGLWNTEAFF | TGCAGTGCTAGACCGCCGGACAGGGGGCTTTGGAACACTGAAGCTTTCTTT | TRBV20-1 | - | TRBD1 | TRBJ1-1
CASSRAGTSGRYSYEQYF | TGTGCCAGCAGTAGGGCCGGGACTAGCGGGAGGTACTCCTACGAGCAGTACTTC | TRBV6-1 | few | TRBD2 | TRBJ2-7
CASSYSLREGYTF | TGTGCCAGCAGTTACTCTCTCCGCGAGGGCTACACCTTC | TRBV6-5 | - | - | TRBJ1-2
CASSLRLVDEQYF | TGCGCCAGCAGCTTGCGTTTGGTAGACGAGCAGTACTTC | TRBV5-1 | many | - | TRBJ2-7
CASRGRLLYEQYF | TGTGCCAGCAGAGGCCGATTGCTCTACGAGCAGTACTTC | TRBV2 | many | - | TRBJ2-7
CSCSGTGDTEAFF | TGCAGCTGCTCCGGGACAGGGGACACTGAAGCTTTCTTT | TRBV29-1 | many | TRBD1 | TRBJ1-1
CASQFSGQQFF | TGCGCCAGCCAATTTAGCGGGCAGCAGTTCTTC | TRBV10-2 | few | TRBD2 | TRBJ2-1
CASSWKGTDTQYF | TGTGCCAGCAGCTGGAAGGGCACAGATACGCAGTATTTT | TRBV7-3 | many | - | TRBJ2-3
CASSPQGGSNQPQHF | TGTGCCAGCTCACCACAGGGGGGGAGCAATCAGCCCCAGCATTTT | TRBV18 | many | - | TRBJ1-5
CASSKTTGELFF | TGTGCCAGTAGTAAAACCACCGGGGAGCTGTTTTTT | TRBV19 | - | - | TRBJ2-2
CASSPQSSSYNSPLHF | TGTGCCAGCAGCCCTCAGTCTAGCTCCTATAATTCACCCCTCCACTTT | TRBV28 | many | - | TRBJ1-6
CASSGQTGNTIYF | TGTGCCAGCAGTGGACAGACTGGAAACACCATATATTTT | TRBV2 | many | - | TRBJ1-3
CSARDERVDEQFF | TGCAGTGCTAGAGACGAAAGGGTGGATGAGCAGTTCTTC | TRBV20-1 | many | - | TRBJ2-1
CASRPREGGADTQYF | TGTGCCAGCAGACCCCGGGAAGGAGGGGCAGATACGCAGTATTTT | TRBV28 | - | - | TRBJ2-3
CSARLAGRNNEQFF | TGCAGTGCGAGACTAGCGGGGCGCAACAATGAGCAGTTCTTC | TRBV20-1 | many | TRBD2 | TRBJ2-1
CASKAGAFNQPQHF | TGTGCCAGCAAGGCCGGGGCCTTCAATCAGCCCCAGCATTTT | TRBV7-8 | - | - | TRBJ1-5
CATSSDNGELFF | TGTGCCACCAGCAGCGACAACGGGGAGCTGTTTTTT | TRBV15 | many | - | TRBJ2-2
CSASQGAAGNTIYF | TGCAGTGCTTCCCAGGGGGCAGCTGGAAACACCATATATTTT | TRBV20-1 | - | TRBD1 | TRBJ1-3
CATISGQFNEQYF | TGTGCCACTATTTCGGGACAGTTCAACGAGCAGTACTTC | TRBV28 | once | TRBD1 | TRBJ2-7
CASSVETGLPCEYEQYF | TGTGCCAGCAGCGTAGAAACGGGACTTCCTTGCGAGTACGAGCAGTACTTC | TRBV9 | few | - | TRBJ2-7
CASTVNYGYTF | TGTGCCAGCACGGTAAACTATGGCTACACCTTC | TRBV6-1 | few | - | TRBJ1-2
CASSTGTGGYGYTF | TGTGCCAGCAGTACCGGGACAGGGGGCTATGGCTACACCTTC | TRBV12-3/TRBV12-4 | many | TRBD1 | TRBJ1-2
CASSFRRGISNQPQHF | TGTGCCAGCAGTTTTCGCAGGGGGATTAGCAATCAGCCCCAGCATTTT | TRBV28 | once | TRBD1 | TRBJ1-5
CASSLSGTHNSPLHF | TGTGCCAGCAGCTTAAGCGGGACACATAATTCACCCCTCCACTTT | TRBV11-2 | many | - | TRBJ1-6
CASSSRTASSYNEQFF | TGTGCCAGCAGTTCTCGGACGGCGAGCTCCTACAATGAGCAGTTCTTC | TRBV28 | - | - | TRBJ2-1
CASSPRVGNTIYF | TGTGCCAGCAGCCCCAGGGTTGGAAACACCATATATTTT | TRBV3-1 | many | - | TRBJ1-3
CASRGLYSNQPQHF | TGTGCCTCCCGAGGGCTGTATAGCAATCAGCCCCAGCATTTT | TRBV28 | many | - | TRBJ1-5
CASSPGWATEAFF | TGTGCCAGCAGCCCCGGATGGGCTACTGAAGCTTTCTTT | TRBV5-8 | many | - | TRBJ1-1
CASSLARTGGNEQYF | TGTGCCAGCAGTCTCGCTAGGACAGGGGGCAACGAGCAGTACTTC | TRBV6-1 | many | TRBD1 | TRBJ2-7
CASSPGDRGRGYTF | TGTGCCAGCAGTCCCGGGGACAGGGGCCGCGGCTACACCTTC | TRBV28 | - | TRBD1 | TRBJ1-2
CASSEMRGQPQHF | TGTGCCAGCAGTGAGATGAGAGGTCAGCCCCAGCATTTT | TRBV6-1 | few | - | TRBJ1-5
CSAREGNRGYSPLHF | TGCAGTGCTAGAGAAGGCAACAGGGGATATTCACCCCTCCACTTT | TRBV20-1 | many | TRBD1 | TRBJ1-6
CASNIKNRIYGYTF | TGTGCCAGCAATATAAAAAACAGAATCTATGGCTACACCTTC | TRBV11-2 | - | - | TRBJ1-2
CASSPSVFRPVTTEAFF | TGTGCCAGCTCACCATCCGTTTTTAGGCCCGTCACCACTGAAGCTTTCTTT | TRBV18 | - | - | TRBJ1-1
CASSPGTGVTQYF | TGTGCCAGCAGCCCGGGGACAGGGGTGACCCAGTACTTC | TRBV7-2 | once | TRBD1 | TRBJ2-5
CASRGAGVRSTDTQYF | TGTGCCAGCCGCGGCGCGGGAGTACGCAGCACAGATACGCAGTATTTT | TRBV19 | many | TRBD2 | TRBJ2-3
CAWSVGGAGNTIYF | TGTGCCTGGAGTGTGGGAGGAGCTGGAAACACCATATATTTT | TRBV30 | many | - | TRBJ1-3
CASSQGQGSGNTEAFF | TGTGCCAGCAGTCAGGGACAGGGAAGCGGGAACACTGAAGCTTTCTTT | TRBV28 | many | TRBD1 | TRBJ1-1
CSVLTGGYHEQYF | TGCAGCGTGTTGACAGGGGGCTACCACGAGCAGTACTTC | TRBV29-1 | many | TRBD1 | TRBJ2-7
CASSSRTSGSRFEQYF | TGTGCCAGCAGTTCCCGGACTAGCGGGAGTCGTTTCGAGCAGTACTTC | TRBV12-3/TRBV12-4 | many | TRBD2 | TRBJ2-7
CASSQDGAGGILYYGYTF | TGTGCCAGCAGCCAAGATGGGGCAGGGGGGATCCTATACTATGGCTACACCTTC | TRBV3-1 | many | TRBD1 | TRBJ1-2
CASSLGQKVNSPLHF | TGTGCCAGCAGCTTAGGGCAGAAGGTTAATTCACCCCTCCACTTT | TRBV11-2 | - | - | TRBJ1-6
CSARDQGLPGNEQFF | TGCAGTGCTAGAGATCAGGGCCTCCCTGGCAATGAGCAGTTCTTC | TRBV20-1 | - | - | TRBJ2-1
CASSYTGVKAMGNTIYF | TGTGCCAGCAGTTACACAGGGGTTAAGGCTATGGGAAACACCATATATTTT | TRBV6-6 | many | TRBD1 | TRBJ1-3
CASSPSGGFRNTIYF | TGTGCCAGCAGTCCCTCGGGGGGTTTCAGAAACACCATATATTTT | TRBV28 | many | - | TRBJ1-3
CATSDASGSYNEQFF | TGTGCCACCAGTGACGCTAGCGGCTCCTACAATGAGCAGTTCTTC | TRBV24-1 | many | TRBD2 | TRBJ2-1
CAGSYASRGQNSPLHF | TGTGCCGGCAGTTATGCCTCCAGGGGGCAAAATTCACCCCTCCACTTT | TRBV27 | - | TRBD1 | TRBJ1-6
CSVVSHYGYTF | TGCAGCGTTGTGTCTCACTATGGCTACACCTTC | TRBV29-1 | - | - | TRBJ1-2
CASSPKGAGGPVEQYF | TGTGCCAGCAGCCCCAAAGGGGCGGGAGGGCCGGTCGAGCAGTACTTC | TRBV4-2 | many | TRBD2 | TRBJ2-7
CASSAGGSRVEQFF | TGCGCCAGCAGTGCGGGGGGTTCGCGGGTGGAGCAGTTCTTC | TRBV10-2 | few | TRBD2 | TRBJ2-1
CATIGQGAYGYTF | TGTGCCACCATAGGACAGGGGGCATATGGCTACACCTTC | TRBV6-1 | few | TRBD1 | TRBJ1-2
CASTGLAQETQYF | TGCGCCAGCACGGGACTTGCCCAAGAGACCCAGTACTTC | TRBV4-1 | - | - | TRBJ2-5
CASTPAGYDSYNEQFF | TGTGCCAGCACCCCGGCAGGATACGACTCCTACAATGAGCAGTTCTTC | TRBV24-1 | - | - | TRBJ2-1
CASSKTSDEQFF | TGTGCCAGCAGCAAAACTAGCGACGAGCAGTTCTTC | TRBV11-2 | many | TRBD2 | TRBJ2-1